The T cell receptor (beta chain) described here comes from a study of OX40 agonist ivuxolimab in advanced cancers. To note about this clone: What it binds is not known.

The CDR3 is 14 amino acids. V lost 3 bases, J lost 0 bases, and 8 bases lay in between. Looked up from germline, CDR1 is ENHRY and CDR2 is SYGVKD. Study-level findings and limits: Averaged across samples, CD8+ T cells carried more expanded clones than CD4+ did. CD4+ and CD8+ blood T cells expanded clonally by week 6 at 0.1 to 3.0 mg/kg. It was also the case that some nonresponders had low normalized T-cell clonal expansion. The study did not work out the antigen specificity of the expanded peripheral T cells.

Here immunoSEQ multiplex PCR was the method, and the copy in TCRdb shows in-frame clones only, minus some. In the table there are 77,000 or so clones, 90% of which are singletons. The material was CD4+ or CD8+ T cells sorted from blood, obtained in a trial of the OX40 agonist ivuxolimab. The sequence was collected from an adult with an advanced solid tumor such as melanoma, head and neck, liver or kidney cancer. The chain joins TRBV10-3 to TRBJ1-1; tentatively, D is TRBD1 (5 bases). This CDR3 reads CAISDPTVNTEAFF. DNA of the CDR3: TGTGCCATCAGTGACCCGACAGTGAACACTGAAGCTTTCTTT.